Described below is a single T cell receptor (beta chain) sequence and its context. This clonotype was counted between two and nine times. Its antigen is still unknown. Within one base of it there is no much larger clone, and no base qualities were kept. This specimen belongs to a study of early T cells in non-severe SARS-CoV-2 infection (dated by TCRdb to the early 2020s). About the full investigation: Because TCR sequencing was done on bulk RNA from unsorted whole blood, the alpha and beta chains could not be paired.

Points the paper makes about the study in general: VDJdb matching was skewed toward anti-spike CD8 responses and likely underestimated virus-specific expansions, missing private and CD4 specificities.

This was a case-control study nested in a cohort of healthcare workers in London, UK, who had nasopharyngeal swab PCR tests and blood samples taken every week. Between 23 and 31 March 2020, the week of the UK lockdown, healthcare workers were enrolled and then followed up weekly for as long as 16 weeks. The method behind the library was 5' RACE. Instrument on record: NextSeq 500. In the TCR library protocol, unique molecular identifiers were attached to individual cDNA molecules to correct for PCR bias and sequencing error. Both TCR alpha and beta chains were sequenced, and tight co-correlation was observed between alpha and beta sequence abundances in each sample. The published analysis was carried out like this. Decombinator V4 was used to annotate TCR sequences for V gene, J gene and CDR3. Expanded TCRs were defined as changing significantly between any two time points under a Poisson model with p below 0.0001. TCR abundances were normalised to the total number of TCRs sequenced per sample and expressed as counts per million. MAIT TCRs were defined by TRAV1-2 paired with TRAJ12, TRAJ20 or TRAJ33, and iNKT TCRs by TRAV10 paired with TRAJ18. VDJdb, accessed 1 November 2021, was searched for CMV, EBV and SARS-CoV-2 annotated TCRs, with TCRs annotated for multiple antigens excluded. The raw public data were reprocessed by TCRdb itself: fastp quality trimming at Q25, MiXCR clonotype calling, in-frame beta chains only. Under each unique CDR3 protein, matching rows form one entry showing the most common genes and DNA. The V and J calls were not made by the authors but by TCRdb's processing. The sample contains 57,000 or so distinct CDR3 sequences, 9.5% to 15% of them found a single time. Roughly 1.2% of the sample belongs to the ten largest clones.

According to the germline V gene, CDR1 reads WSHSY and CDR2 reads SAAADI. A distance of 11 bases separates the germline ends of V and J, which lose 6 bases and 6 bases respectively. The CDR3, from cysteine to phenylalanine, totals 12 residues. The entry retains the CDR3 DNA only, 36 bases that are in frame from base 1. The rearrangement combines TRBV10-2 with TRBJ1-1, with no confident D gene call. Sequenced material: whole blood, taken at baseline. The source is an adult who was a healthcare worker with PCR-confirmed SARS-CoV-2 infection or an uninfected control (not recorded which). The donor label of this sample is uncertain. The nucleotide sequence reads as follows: TGCGCCAGCAGAGAATTCAGAGCTGAAGCTTTCTTT. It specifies CASREFRAEAFF.